Shown below are 22 T cell receptor beta chains from a single sample sequenced in a study of response to subunit inactivated influenza vaccine. MiXCR, run by TCRdb on the RT-PCR reads, gives a single entry per CDR3 protein. This sample carries around 790,000 distinct CDR3 sequences, roughly 20% of them seen once, and the ten largest clones take around 9.6%. The sequenced sample was PBMCs from blood, obtained about 5 days after vaccination. The receptors here all came from a man in his fifties who received an inactivated influenza vaccine.

This clonotype has a handful of counts. The CDR3 reads CASSQEETSGNHEQYF. The CDR3 coding sequence is TGTGCCAGCAGCCAAGAAGAGACTAGCGGGAACCACGAGCAGTACTTC. The chain employs TRBV4-2 and TRBJ2-7, with 11 positions matching TRBD2. The V gene end was trimmed by 0 bases and the J gene end by 5 bases; junction bases not matched to a gene: 6. This CDR3 spans 16 amino acids. The germline CDR1 and CDR2 sequences are LGHNA and YNFKEQ.

This clonotype was counted ten times or more. V usage is TRBV12-3 or TRBV12-4 and J usage is TRBJ2-5; D is possibly TRBD1 (6 bases). The CDR3 extends over 14 amino acids. Trimming cost V 5 bases and J 2 bases, with 12 bases left between them. In DNA, the CDR3 is TGTGCCAGCAGTCCCATGGACAGACAAGAGACCCAGTACTTC. This gives the protein CASSPMDRQETQYF.

The rearrangement joins TRBV9 to TRBJ2-3, with D possibly being TRBD1 or TRBD2 (5 bases each). The CDR3 totals 17 residues. Deletions cut 0 bases from V and 3 bases from J, with 17 bases between. Germline V gives CDR1 SGDLS, CDR2 YYNGEE. CDR3 bases: TGTGCCAGCAGCGTAGATTCCCACGGGACCATAACAGATACGCAGTATTTT. Protein sequence: CASSVDSHGTITDTQYF. Based on the CDR3 plus reference TRBV9 and TRBJ2-3, the full variable domain is DSGVTQTPKHLITATGQRVTLRCSPRSGDLSVYWYQQSLDQGLQFLIQYYNGEERAKGNILERFSAQQFPDLHSELNLSSLELGDSALYFCASSVDSHGTITDTQYFGPGTRLTVL.

In its sample, this clonotype was seen many times. The chain carries TRBV27 and TRBJ2-2, with D perhaps matching TRBD1 (5 bases). Germline V gene sequence: CDR1 MNHEY, CDR2 SMNVEV (reference sequence). This CDR3 contains 15 residues. Between the trimmed V and J ends, which lost 3 bases and 9 bases, there was a span of 17 bases. CDR3 residues: CASSFKGYGSRELFF. CDR3 coding DNA: TGTGCCAGCAGTTTTAAGGGGTATGGTAGCCGGGAGCTGTTTTTT.

This clonotype was counted a few times. The CDR3 sequence is CATNRGLAGSYNEQFF. The CDR3 nucleotides are TGTGCCACCAACCGTGGACTAGCGGGGAGCTACAATGAGCAGTTCTTC. The chain joins TRBV28 to TRBJ2-1; 12 bases are a match to TRBD2. This CDR3 is 16 amino acids long. Germline V lookup: CDR1 MDHEN, CDR2 SYDVKM. The V and J ends lost 10 bases and 3 bases, in that order; junction bases with no gene match: 10. Drawing the rest from reference TRBV28 and TRBJ2-1, the complete variable domain is DVKVTQSSRYLVKRTGEKVFLECVQDMDHENMFWYRQDPGLGLRLIYFSYDVKMKEKGDIPEGYSVSREKKERFSLILESASTNQTSMYLCATNRGLAGSYNEQFFGPGTRLTVL.

This chain uses TRBV7-2 with TRBJ2-3, with D uncertain. CDR1 and CDR2 from the germline V gene are SGHTA and FQGNSA. The CDR3 has 17 amino acids. Trimming took off 0 bases at V and 4 bases at J, with 17 bases between the two ends. The CDR3: CASSLARLRRGSDTQYF. The CDR3 DNA reads as TGTGCCAGCAGCTTAGCGCGGCTCCGCCGAGGATCAGATACGCAGTATTTT.

This clonotype was picked up many times. This rearrangement joins TRBV4-2 to TRBJ2-5; 7 bases map to TRBD1. V dropped 1 base and J dropped 1; count of bases not matched to a gene: 3. Germline V gene data show CDR1 as LGHNA and CDR2 as YNFKEQ. The CDR3 extends over 15 amino acids. The CDR3 DNA reads as TGTGCCAGCAGCCAAGGGGCAGGGGGCCAAGAGACCCAGTACTTC. Translating gives CASSQGAGGQETQYF.

On this clonotype itself: An end of the junction does not agree with germline; a read error may underlie this. The CDR3: CSVRPTGAHTDTLYF. DNA for the CDR3: TGCAGCGTGCGCCCGACAGGGGCGCACACGGATACGCTGTATTTT. This rearrangement joins TRBV29-1 to TRBJ2-3; 8 bases align to TRBD1. The CDR3 is 15 residues long. Per the germline V gene, CDR1 is SQVTM and CDR2 is ANQGSEA.

J is TRBJ1-2 and V is TRBV25-1; TRBD1 matches at 8 bases. Germline V gives CDR1 MGHDK, CDR2 SYGVNS. The V and J ends lost 3 bases and 7 bases, in that order; junction bases with no gene match: 10. The CDR3 sequence is 15 residues long. For the CDR3, the DNA is TGTGCCAGCAGTGACCCTGACAGGGGAACATCTGGCTACACCTTC. Residues: CASSDPDRGTSGYTF.

The chain employs TRBV20-1 and TRBJ1-1, with 9 bases matching TRBD1. Per the germline V gene, CDR1 is DFQATT and CDR2 is SNEGSKA (reference sequence). V lost 1 base, J lost 3 bases, and 6 bases stayed unmatched. The CDR3 has 15 residues. The CDR3 bases are TGCAGTGCTAGAGGTGGGACAGGGCAGGACACTGAAGCTTTCTTT. Amino acids: CSARGGTGQDTEAFF.

This chain links TRBV10-3 with TRBJ2-5, with a tentative D call TRBD2 (6 bases). Germline lookup yields CDR1 ENHRY and CDR2 SYGVKD. V lost 0 bases to trimming and J lost 1 base, with 18 bases between them. This CDR3 is 18 amino acids long. The CDR3 nucleotides read TGTGCCATCAGTGAGTCGAGAGGGCGGGGTTCCTTCCAAGAGACCCAGTACTTC. Translated, it gives CAISESRGRGSFQETQYF.

This clonotype was seen a handful of times. The genes are TRBV4-2 and TRBJ2-2; D unresolved. This CDR3 region has 16 residues. The germline V gene has CDR1 LGHNA and CDR2 YNFKEQ. The germline V and J ends were trimmed by 0 bases and 2 bases, with 10 bases remaining between them. The CDR3 protein is CASSQEGIANTGELFF. In nucleotides, the CDR3 is TGTGCCAGCAGCCAAGAAGGCATAGCTAACACCGGGGAGCTGTTTTTT.

This clonotype was found many times. This chain uses TRBV13 with TRBJ2-7; D might be TRBD1 or TRBD2, each matching 5 bases. In germline, CDR1 is PRHDT, CDR2 FYEKMQ (reference sequence). Trimming stripped 2 bases from V and 2 bases from J, with 13 bases between. The CDR3 has 15 amino acids. In DNA form, the CDR3 reads TGTGCCAGCAGCTTACTAGGGACGATCCCCTACGAGCAGTACTTC. Amino acid sequence: CASSLLGTIPYEQYF. Full variable domain (rest looked up from reference TRBV13 and TRBJ2-7): AAGVIQSPRHLIKEKRETATLKCYPIPRHDTVYWYQQGPGQDPQFLISFYEKMQSDKGSIPDRFSAQQFSDYHSELNMSSLELGDSALYFCASSLLGTIPYEQYFGPGTRLTVT.

This clonotype was recorded at least ten times. The gene calls are TRBV29-1 and TRBJ2-1; TRBD2 matches at 8 bases. Germline lookup yields CDR1 SQVTM and CDR2 ANQGSEA. The CDR3 length is 17 residues. J was trimmed by 0 bases and V by 4 bases; bases with no gene match: 11. CDR3 region: CSVGPILREVSYNEQFF. CDR3 bases: TGCAGCGTTGGACCCATCCTGCGGGAGGTCTCCTACAATGAGCAGTTCTTC.

The rearrangement joins TRBV5-1 to TRBJ2-3; tentative D call: TRBD1 (7 bases). The CDR3 sequence is 16 residues long. V was cut by 1 base and J by 2 bases, with 14 bases left in between. CDR1 is SGHRS, CDR2 YFSETQ, per germline. CDR3 sequence reads: CASSLYGRGATDTQYF. CDR3 nucleotides: TGCGCCAGCAGCTTGTACGGCAGGGGGGCCACAGATACGCAGTATTTT.

The chain couples TRBV20-1 to TRBJ2-5, with D hard to call. The CDR3 length is 12 residues. The germline V gene encodes CDR1 DFQATT and CDR2 SNEGSKA (reference sequence). V lost 2 bases, J lost 7 bases, and 11 bases lay in between. The CDR3 region is CSARSRAVTQYF. CDR3 bases: TGCAGTGCTAGATCTAGGGCAGTGACCCAGTACTTC.

This clonotype was observed a few times. The rearrangement joins TRBV2 to TRBJ2-1; 10 bases are a match to TRBD1. V lost 4 bases, J lost 0 bases, and 12 bases stayed unmatched. The CDR3 totals 19 residues. The V gene's germline CDR1 is SNHLY and CDR2 FYNNEI. CDR3 protein: CASSAGTGALWSSYNEQFF. The CDR3 nucleotides read TGTGCCAGCAGTGCTGGGACAGGGGCTCTTTGGAGCTCCTACAATGAGCAGTTCTTC.

The chain uses TRBV27 and TRBJ1-5; D might be TRBD1 (5 bases). The germline V and J ends were trimmed by 3 bases and 0 bases, with 21 bases remaining between them. The CDR3 is 19 residues long. CDR1 and CDR2 from the germline V gene are MNHEY and SMNVEV (reference sequence). CDR3 bases: TGTGCCAGCAGTTTCCACTCAGGGTACGATAAATATAGCAATCAGCCCCAGCATTTT. This translates into CASSFHSGYDKYSNQPQHF.

This clonotype has only a few counts. V gene TRBV20-1 combines with J gene TRBJ2-3; no definite D call. V shed 4 bases and J shed 3 bases, with 14 bases lying between them. CDR3 length: 14 amino acids. Germline CDR1 and CDR2: DFQATT and SNEGSKA (reference sequence). CDR3 bases: TGCAGTGCTAATCGACAAATGAAGACAGATACGCAGTATTTT. Translating it yields CSANRQMKTDTQYF.

The chain employs TRBV20-1 and TRBJ1-1, with D hard to call. Trimming pared 1 base from V and 7 bases from J, leaving 16 bases between. This CDR3 has 14 residues. The germline CDR1 and CDR2 sequences are DFQATT and SNEGSKA (reference sequence). The CDR3 DNA sequence: TGCAGTGCTAGAGTTAGGTCCCTGTTGGGTGAAGCTTTCTTT. It encodes CSARVRSLLGEAFF.

The V and J genes are TRBV5-8 and TRBJ2-1; 9 positions agree with TRBD2. The CDR3 has 15 residues. The germline gives CDR1 SGHTS, CDR2 YDEGEE. V lost 3 bases and J lost 2; bases outside the gene matches: 3. The CDR3 here is CASSYSGSPYNEQFF. CDR3 bases: TGTGCCAGCAGCTATAGCGGGAGCCCCTACAATGAGCAGTTCTTC.

The chain uses TRBV11-2 and TRBJ2-2; D is possibly TRBD1 (5 bases). In germline, CDR1 is SGHAT, CDR2 FQNNGV. The CDR3 consists of 15 residues. V lost 4 bases and J 0 bases, leaving 9 bases between the germline ends. This chain's CDR3 is CASSWGRSNTGELFF. Written as DNA, the CDR3 is TGTGCCAGCAGCTGGGGCAGGTCGAACACCGGGGAGCTGTTTTTT.